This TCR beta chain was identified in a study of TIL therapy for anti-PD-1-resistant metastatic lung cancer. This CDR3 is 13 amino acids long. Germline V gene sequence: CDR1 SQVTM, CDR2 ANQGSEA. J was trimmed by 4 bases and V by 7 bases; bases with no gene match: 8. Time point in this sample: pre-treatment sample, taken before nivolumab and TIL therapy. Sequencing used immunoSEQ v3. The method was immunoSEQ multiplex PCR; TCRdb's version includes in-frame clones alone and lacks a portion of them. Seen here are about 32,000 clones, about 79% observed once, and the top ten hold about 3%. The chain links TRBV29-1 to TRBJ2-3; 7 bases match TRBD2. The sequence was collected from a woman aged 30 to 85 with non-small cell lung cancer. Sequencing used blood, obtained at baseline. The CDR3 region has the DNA TGCAGCGGTGCGGGAGTTCGGGCAGATACGCAGTATTTT. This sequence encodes CSGAGVRADTQYF.